The rows below give T cell receptor beta chains drawn from one sample of a study of CD8 T cells in cerebrospinal fluid in Alzheimer's disease. TCRdb re-called the 10x single-cell sequencing reads; one entry per CDR3 protein, DNA not given. This specimen shows fewer than 2,000 distinct CDR3 sequences; the ten leading clones hold under 13%. What was sequenced was cerebrospinal fluid. Every receptor here comes from a human donor in good health. CDR3s include the opening cysteine and the closing phenylalanine or tryptophan. Only some rows state a clone size, as once, few, many or a class for expanded clones.

v_call: TRBV5-8
clone_size: large
j_call: TRBJ2-5
cdr3_aa: CASSSGPLYQETQYF

v_call: TRBV7-9
clone_size: medium-sized
j_call: TRBJ2-7
cdr3_aa: CASSSTSSGRVDEQYF

v_call: TRBV27
clone_size: medium-sized
j_call: TRBJ2-7
cdr3_aa: CASSVGQGIPKQYF

v_call: TRBV5-1
clone_size: medium-sized
j_call: TRBJ2-7
cdr3_aa: CASADLAAGSGEQYF

v_call: TRBV7-7
clone_size: .
j_call: TRBJ2-3
cdr3_aa: CASSPRGGTRRKNDTQYF

v_call: TRBV7-8
clone_size: medium-sized
j_call: TRBJ1-1
cdr3_aa: CASSLGLAGMSTEAFF

v_call: TRBV3-1
clone_size: medium-sized
j_call: TRBJ2-7
cdr3_aa: CASSQTSGSHEQYF

v_call: TRBV29-1
clone_size: large
j_call: TRBJ1-2
cdr3_aa: CSVGPDNYGYTF

v_call: TRBV6-1
clone_size: medium-sized
j_call: TRBJ2-7
cdr3_aa: CASSEARVSGYEQYF

v_call: TRBV19
clone_size: .
j_call: TRBJ1-1
cdr3_aa: CASSMRNRASGNTEAFF

v_call: TRBV9
clone_size: large
j_call: TRBJ1-1
cdr3_aa: CASSATSFRDTEAFF

v_call: TRBV13
clone_size: medium-sized
j_call: TRBJ2-3
cdr3_aa: CASSSYRDTSTDTQYF

v_call: TRBV27
clone_size: .
j_call: TRBJ2-7
cdr3_aa: CASSLNHNIEQYF

v_call: TRBV27
clone_size: medium-sized
j_call: TRBJ2-4
cdr3_aa: CASRAEKNIQYF

v_call: TRBV6-6
clone_size: medium-sized
j_call: TRBJ1-6
cdr3_aa: CASSYSVHSSYNSPLHF

v_call: TRBV27
clone_size: medium-sized
j_call: TRBJ2-5
cdr3_aa: CASRATGRQETQYF

v_call: TRBV20-1
clone_size: medium-sized
j_call: TRBJ2-5
cdr3_aa: CSANGGQETQYF

v_call: TRBV7-6
clone_size: .
j_call: TRBJ1-1
cdr3_aa: CASSLVSGGGTEAFF

v_call: TRBV14
clone_size: medium-sized
j_call: TRBJ1-6
cdr3_aa: CASSQDRGYNSPLHF

v_call: TRBV12-3/TRBV12-4
clone_size: medium-sized
j_call: TRBJ2-1
cdr3_aa: CASSLGGTATNEQFF

v_call: TRBV15
clone_size: medium-sized
j_call: TRBJ2-5
cdr3_aa: CATSRDPQGETQYF

v_call: TRBV7-9
clone_size: medium-sized
j_call: TRBJ1-1
cdr3_aa: CASSLALDRVTEAFF

v_call: TRBV14
clone_size: .
j_call: TRBJ1-4
cdr3_aa: CASSQMGTVNEKLFF

v_call: TRBV7-2
clone_size: medium-sized
j_call: TRBJ1-2
cdr3_aa: CASSPTVNYGYTF

v_call: TRBV11-3
clone_size: .
j_call: TRBJ2-7
cdr3_aa: CASSLVSSGGAAYYEQYF

v_call: TRBV20-1
clone_size: medium-sized
j_call: TRBJ1-6
cdr3_aa: CSAGQGAFDSPLHF

v_call: TRBV5-1
clone_size: medium-sized
j_call: TRBJ2-3
cdr3_aa: CASSPSVADTQYF

v_call: TRBV6-2/TRBV6-3
clone_size: medium-sized
j_call: TRBJ2-7
cdr3_aa: CASSYEHEQYF

v_call: TRBV30
clone_size: .
j_call: TRBJ2-3
cdr3_aa: CAWSVGTSGTTDTQYF

v_call: TRBV29-1
clone_size: medium-sized
j_call: TRBJ1-4
cdr3_aa: CSVQEGTRGLFF

v_call: TRBV15
clone_size: medium-sized
j_call: TRBJ1-5
cdr3_aa: CATSRGHGQGKNQPQHF

v_call: TRBV14
clone_size: medium-sized
j_call: TRBJ1-6
cdr3_aa: CASSQEAGQGAYNSPLHF

v_call: TRBV4-2
clone_size: large
j_call: TRBJ2-5
cdr3_aa: CASSPQWQGGETQYF

v_call: TRBV5-4
clone_size: medium-sized
j_call: TRBJ2-5
cdr3_aa: CASSWRGGETQYF

v_call: TRBV11-3
clone_size: medium-sized
j_call: TRBJ1-1
cdr3_aa: CASSLDLGASEAFF

v_call: TRBV6-2/TRBV6-3
clone_size: .
j_call: TRBJ1-5
cdr3_aa: CASKLRGEGQPQHF

v_call: TRBV23-1
clone_size: .
j_call: TRBJ1-5
cdr3_aa: CASSQFYRQEIAISPSIF

v_call: TRBV5-4
clone_size: .
j_call: TRBJ2-7
cdr3_aa: CASSLEWREQYF

v_call: TRBV20-1
clone_size: medium-sized
j_call: TRBJ2-7
cdr3_aa: CSAWAGGRPYEQYF

v_call: TRBV27
clone_size: medium-sized
j_call: TRBJ2-2
cdr3_aa: CASSFGGGRPLNTGELFF

v_call: TRBV4-1
clone_size: medium-sized
j_call: TRBJ2-5
cdr3_aa: CASSQQSGLAGETQYF

v_call: TRBV18
clone_size: medium-sized
j_call: TRBJ2-1
cdr3_aa: CASSPMGLAGGSFEQFF

v_call: TRBV2
clone_size: medium-sized
j_call: TRBJ2-7
cdr3_aa: CASMPGLAGGIQYF

v_call: TRBV5-4
clone_size: .
j_call: TRBJ2-7
cdr3_aa: CASSFVAGGPHEQYF

v_call: TRBV3-1
clone_size: .
j_call: TRBJ1-4
cdr3_aa: CASSQDRQGAGEKLFF